A single sample gave rise to the 27 T cell receptor beta chains below, sequenced in a study of blood T cell repertoires in COVID-19. Method: immunoSEQ multiplex PCR; TCRdb's copy keeps in-frame clones and lacks some. The sample has 150,000 to 200,000 clones, roughly 77% seen once. Sequencing was performed on peripheral blood. Receptor source: a man between 65 and 80 years old with active or convalescent COVID-19.

The V call is TRBV5-1, the J call TRBJ2-5, with 8 bases lining up with TRBD2. The CDR3 is 17 amino acids. Germline V gene data show CDR1 as SGHRS and CDR2 as YFSETQ. V lost 4 bases to trimming and J lost 0 bases; unmatched junction nucleotides: 11. The CDR3 DNA reads TGCGCCAGCAGCCGAGATCGGTCTAGCGGGTACCAAGAGACCCAGTACTTC. Protein: CASSRDRSSGYQETQYF.

This chain links TRBV10-3 with TRBJ2-1; TRBD1 agrees at 9 bases. The CDR3 is 15 residues long. V dropped 3 bases and J dropped 3; count of bases not matched to a gene: 3. Germline CDR1 reads ENHRY; CDR2 reads SYGVKD. The CDR3 is CAISDGTGIYNEQFF. As DNA, the CDR3 is TGTGCCATCAGTGATGGGACAGGGATCTACAATGAGCAGTTCTTC.

This chain connects TRBV10-3 to TRBJ1-1; 8 bases agree with TRBD1. V shed 4 bases, J shed 3 bases, and the junction held 4 bases outside the gene matches. Germline CDR1 reads ENHRY; CDR2 reads SYGVKD. This CDR3 contains 14 residues. CDR3: CAISGQGRDTEAFF. The CDR3 nucleotides read TGTGCCATCAGTGGACAGGGGCGGGACACTGAAGCTTTCTTT.

The chain uses TRBV30 and TRBJ1-1; 8 bases are a match to TRBD1. CDR1 and CDR2 from the germline V gene are GTSNPN and SVGIG (reference sequence). The length of the CDR3 is 13 residues. J lost 5 bases, V lost 1 base, and 3 bases had no gene match. CDR3 DNA: TGTGCCTGGAGTGCCACAGGGGGTACTGAAGCTTTCTTT. It encodes CAWSATGGTEAFF. Full variable domain (outside the CDR3, taken from reference TRBV30 and TRBJ1-1): SQTIHQWPATLVQPVGSPLSLECTVEGTSNPNLYWYRQAAGRGLQLLFYSVGIGQISSEVPQNLSASRPQDRQFILSSKKLLLSDSGFYLCAWSATGGTEAFFGQGTRLTVV.

A few counts support this clone. The V gene is TRBV28, the J gene TRBJ2-5, with TRBD2 matching 7 bases. Trimming cost V 7 bases and J 5 bases; bases outside gene matches: 7. The CDR3 consists of 13 residues. The germline V gene encodes CDR1 MDHEN and CDR2 SYDVKM. The CDR3 DNA follows: TGTGCCAGCATAAGCGGGACGGAGGAGACCCAGTACTTC. This sequence encodes CASISGTEETQYF.

This sequence joins TRBV9 and TRBJ2-3; 10 nucleotides agree with TRBD2. The ends lost 3 bases at V and 1 base at J; junction bases unmatched: 8. This CDR3 spans 17 amino acids. CDR1 SGDLS and CDR2 YYNGEE come from the germline V gene. The DNA for the CDR3 is TGTGCCAGCAGCGATTACACCGGGACTAGCGGCACAGATACGCAGTATTTT. This sequence encodes CASSDYTGTSGTDTQYF.

The gene calls are TRBV11-2 and TRBJ2-2; D gene uncertain. In germline, CDR1 is SGHAT, CDR2 FQNNGV. The CDR3 totals 16 residues. V shed 1 base and J shed 0 bases, with 9 bases lying between them. CDR3 in DNA: TGTGCCAGCAGCTTAGGAGTTATATCGAACACCGGGGAGCTGTTTTTT. This codes for CASSLGVISNTGELFF.

In its sample, this clone was seen once. J is TRBJ1-1 and V is TRBV5-8; 8 nucleotides agree with TRBD1. CDR1 is SGHTS, CDR2 YDEGEE, per germline. J was trimmed by 1 base and V by 1 base; bases with no gene match: 6. The CDR3 length is 16 residues. CDR3 region: CASSLFQGAPNTEAFF. CDR3 DNA: TGTGCCAGCAGCTTGTTCCAGGGGGCTCCGAACACTGAAGCTTTCTTT.

This chain uses TRBV2 with TRBJ1-3, with TRBD1 matching 8 bases. The CDR3 length is 19 residues. The V segment lost 3 bases and the J segment 0 bases; nucleotides outside the gene matches: 13. Germline V gives CDR1 SNHLY, CDR2 FYNNEI. This chain's CDR3 is CASSDRIPGQVTSGNTIYF. The CDR3 nucleotides read TGTGCCAGCAGTGATAGAATTCCGGGACAGGTAACCTCTGGAAACACCATATATTTT.

The chain employs TRBV6-5 and TRBJ1-2; possible D gene TRBD1, 5 bases. CDR1 is MNHEY, CDR2 SVGAGI, per germline. This CDR3 is built from 15 residues. V lost 5 bases and J lost 4, with 17 bases in between. For the CDR3, the DNA is TGTGCCAGCAGTCGGTGGCAGAAAAGGGGCTATGGCTACACCTTC. This encodes CASSRWQKRGYGYTF.

The chain carries TRBV12-3 or TRBV12-4 and TRBJ1-1, with D uncertain. This CDR3 region has 13 residues. The V gene lost 7 bases and the J gene lost 2 bases, with 11 bases spanning the gap. This chain's CDR3 is CASTFGINTEAFF. CDR3 sequence (DNA): TGTGCCAGCACGTTCGGGATCAACACTGAAGCTTTCTTT.

Concerning this clone itself: The identical CDR3 is also encoded by other nucleotide sequences in the sample. V is TRBV9 and J is TRBJ1-1; tentatively, D is TRBD1 (5 bases). Germline lookup yields CDR1 SGDLS and CDR2 YYNGEE. Trimming removed 2 bases from V and 1 base from J, with 6 bases in between. CDR3 length equals 13 residues. Written as DNA, the CDR3 is TGTGCCAGCAGCGTCACAGGGAACACTGAAGCTTTCTTT. Its protein is CASSVTGNTEAFF.

The J gene is TRBJ2-7, the V gene TRBV27, with a weak D call TRBD2 (6 bases). The germline V gene has CDR1 MNHEY and CDR2 SMNVEV (reference sequence). This CDR3 contains 17 residues. Trimming cost V 6 bases and J 0 bases, with 21 bases left between them. The CDR3 bases are TGTGCCAGCAGGAGAAGATCGGGGACTTCGAGCTCCTACGAGCAGTACTTC. Its protein product is CASRRRSGTSSSYEQYF.

The chain has TRBV12-3 or TRBV12-4 and TRBJ1-2; TRBD1 is a possible D gene (6 bases). V was pared by 7 bases and J by 4 bases, with 13 bases between. This CDR3 has 13 residues. CDR3 residues: CASTSTGTYGYTF. For the CDR3, the DNA is TGTGCCAGCACTTCAACAGGGACCTATGGCTACACCTTC.

The V gene is TRBV7-3, the J gene TRBJ1-2; D possibly corresponds to TRBD1 (5 bases). The CDR3 has 15 residues. Germline V gene data show CDR1 as SGHTA and CDR2 as FQGTGA. Trimming shortened V by 1 base and J by 2 bases, and 11 bases separated the two germline ends. The CDR3 coding sequence is TGTGCCAGCAGCTTAAACTCCGCAGGGAACTATGGCTACACCTTC. Translating it yields CASSLNSAGNYGYTF.

V is TRBV3-1 (or the pseudogene TRBV3-2) and J is TRBJ1-1; 11 nucleotides line up with TRBD1. V lost 0 bases and J lost 1; bases outside the gene matches: 4. This CDR3 has 17 residues. Looked up from germline, CDR1 is LGHDT and CDR2 is YNNKEL (reference sequence). CDR3 DNA: TGTGCCAGCAGCCAAGAAGGACAGGGGGCGGGGAACACTGAAGCTTTCTTT. It codes for CASSQEGQGAGNTEAFF.

CDR3 sequence reads: CAWSAGFGGYTF. The CDR3 DNA follows: TGTGCCTGGAGTGCAGGGTTTGGTGGCTACACCTTC. The V and J genes are TRBV30 and TRBJ1-2, with D possibly being TRBD1 (5 bases). V gave up 1 base and J gave up 7 bases, with 10 bases separating them. There are 12 residues in the CDR3. The germline CDR1 and CDR2 sequences are GTSNPN and SVGIG (reference sequence).

V and J are TRBV2 and TRBJ2-7; 10 bases fit TRBD1. Trimming took 6 bases from V and 0 from J; bases not matched to a gene: 5. CDR3 size: 15 residues. The germline CDR1 and CDR2 sequences are SNHLY and FYNNEI. The DNA of the CDR3 is TGTGCCAGCAGCCCCCGGGACAGGGGCTCCTACGAGCAGTACTTC. This translates into CASSPRDRGSYEQYF.

The chain recombines TRBV5-4 with TRBJ2-1; 10 nucleotides line up with TRBD2. V dropped 6 bases and J dropped 5; count of bases not matched to a gene: 8. Germline V CDR1 and CDR2: SGHNT, YYREEE (reference sequence). CDR3 length equals 15 residues. The CDR3 spells CASTIAGGKDNEQFF. CDR3 DNA: TGTGCCAGCACCATAGCGGGAGGCAAAGACAATGAGCAGTTCTTC.

The chain carries TRBV5-1 and TRBJ2-7; TRBD1 aligns across 9 bases. CDR3 length equals 13 residues. Germline assignment: CDR1 SGHRS and CDR2 YFSETQ. J was trimmed by 2 bases and V by 7 bases; bases with no gene match: 4. The CDR3 protein is CASWGTGTYEQYF. The CDR3, as DNA: TGCGCCAGCTGGGGGACAGGGACCTACGAGCAGTACTTC.

V usage is TRBV27 and J usage is TRBJ2-2; D is possibly TRBD1 (5 bases). V gave up 3 bases and J gave up 5 bases, with 13 bases separating them. This CDR3 comprises 15 residues. Germline CDR1 is MNHEY and CDR2 is SMNVEV (reference sequence). The CDR3 DNA reads TGTGCCAGCAGTTTGGTCGGCAGGGCGACCGGGGAGCTGTTTTTT. Translating it yields CASSLVGRATGELFF.

This clone was picked up a small number of times. This chain links TRBV18 with TRBJ1-5; 7 nucleotides line up with TRBD1. This CDR3 is 14 amino acids long. The germline V gene has CDR1 KGHSH and CDR2 LQKENI. V gave up 4 bases and J gave up 8 bases; unmatched junction bases: 8. CDR3 nucleotide sequence: TGTGCCAGCTCACAGACAGGGTCCTTGGAGCCCCAGCATTTT. The encoded protein is CASSQTGSLEPQHF.

The chain has TRBV5-4 and TRBJ1-4, with 11 bases that match TRBD1. This CDR3 comprises 17 residues. The trim removed 4 bases at V and 0 bases at J, leaving 5 bases unmatched. Germline lookup yields CDR1 SGHNT and CDR2 YYREEE (reference sequence). The CDR3 spells CASSGTGGVATNEKLFF. CDR3 nucleotides: TGTGCCAGCAGCGGGACAGGGGGTGTTGCAACTAATGAAAAACTGTTTTTT.

This chain connects TRBV18 to TRBJ1-5, with no clear D. CDR1 KGHSH and CDR2 LQKENI come from the germline V gene. V was trimmed by 2 bases and J by 5 bases, leaving 7 bases between them. The CDR3 spans 13 residues. CDR3 sequence: CASSPTVDQPQHF. In DNA, the CDR3 is TGTGCCAGCTCACCAACAGTGGATCAGCCCCAGCATTTT. Full variable domain (outside the CDR3, taken from reference TRBV18 and TRBJ1-5): NAGVMQNPRHLVRRRGQEARLRCSPMKGHSHVYWYRQLPEEGLKFMVYLQKENIIDESGMPKERFSAEFPKEGPSILRIQQVVRGDSAAYFCASSPTVDQPQHFGDGTRLSIL.

The chain links TRBV6-2 or TRBV6-3 to TRBJ2-2; the match to TRBD2 covers 10 bases. The length of the CDR3 is 18 residues. Germline V lookup: CDR1 MNHEY, CDR2 SVGEGT. V lost 4 bases and J lost 1; bases outside the gene matches: 9. The CDR3 DNA reads as TGTGCCAGCAGTTGGTTTTCTAGCGGGGGAGTGAACACCGGGGAGCTGTTTTTT. Its protein product is CASSWFSSGGVNTGELFF.

This clone was counted once. The chain combines TRBV6-1 with TRBJ1-5; the D is unclear. V shed 2 bases and J shed 5 bases, with 4 bases lying between them. CDR3 length equals 12 residues. CDR1 is MNHNS, CDR2 SASEGT, per germline. CDR3 DNA: TGTGCCAGCAGTGAACAGGATCAGCCCCAGCATTTT. Its translation is CASSEQDQPQHF.

The chain's CDR3 is CASRTGTRTYEQYF. The CDR3 DNA sequence: TGTGCCAGCAGGACCGGGACACGTACCTACGAGCAGTACTTC. This sequence joins TRBV27 and TRBJ2-7, with D possibly TRBD1 on 6 matching bases. Germline loops: CDR1 MNHEY, CDR2 SMNVEV (reference sequence). V gave up 6 bases and J gave up 2 bases, with 14 bases separating them. This CDR3 has 14 residues.